This TCR beta chain comes out of a study of blood T cell repertoires in COVID-19. About the research overall: The study drew acute and convalescent COVID-19 samples from the United States, Italy and Spain.

Original analysis: The assay estimated nucleated cells by amplifying reference gene primers. Repertoires were generated with immunoSEQ multiplex PCR, while TCRdb's copy carries only in-frame clones and drops some. D and trimming come from the DNA, and the V and J calls and clone size come from that table. This table has 300,000 or so clones, about nine tenths appearing once. The V end was cut by 6 bases, the J end by 2 bases, with 14 bases between. The CDR3 runs 14 residues. Germline V gene lookup returns CDR1 SNHLY and CDR2 FYNNEI. V gene TRBV2 combines with J gene TRBJ2-7; tentative D call: TRBD2 (6 bases). The source is a man between 60 and 70 years old who had recovered from COVID-19. What was sequenced was PBMCs or T cells enriched from blood (not recorded which). CDR3 nucleotide sequence: TGTGCCAGCAGCCTGGAGGGGTCCCCCTACGAGCAGTACTTC. The encoded protein is CASSLEGSPYEQYF. The entire variable domain, with the rest obtained from reference TRBV2 and TRBJ2-7, is as follows: EPEVTQTPSHQVTQMGQEVILRCVPISNHLYFYWYRQILGQKVEFLVSFYNNEISEKSEIFDDQFSVERPDGSNFTLKIRSTKLEDSAMYFCASSLEGSPYEQYFGPGTRLTVT.